This T cell receptor beta chain was recovered during a study of blood T cell repertoires in COVID-19. The wider study: COVID-19 samples, acute and convalescent, were from the United States, Italy and Spain.

In the authors' workflow: Using reference gene primer amplification, nucleated cell counts were estimated. Profiled with immunoSEQ multiplex PCR; TCRdb holds only in-frame clones, not every one. V, J and clone size derive from that table, while D and trimming were established from the DNA sequence. The sample holds around 190,000 clones, approximately 80% seen once. This clone has a handful of counts. The V and J ends lost 1 base and 2 bases respectively, with 7 bases between them. There are 14 residues in the CDR3. Germline V CDR1 and CDR2: SGHKS, YYEKEE (reference sequence). Participant age was roughly 18 to 90 years, and participants resided in fewer than 25 US areas. Recovered participants had two consecutive negative NP/OP PCR tests, healthcare professional clearance, or symptom resolution.

Sequenced input: PBMCs or T cells enriched from blood (not recorded which). The J gene is TRBJ1-3, the V gene TRBV5-5; unclear D gene. The receptor was isolated from a man aged 40-50 years who had recovered from COVID-19. The CDR3: CASSLTVTGNTIYF. The CDR3 DNA follows: TGTGCCAGCAGCTTGACAGTGACTGGAAACACCATATATTTT. The entire variable domain, with the rest obtained from reference TRBV5-5 and TRBJ1-3, is as follows: DAGVTQSPTHLIKTRGQQVTLRCSPISGHKSVSWYQQVLGQGPQFIFQYYEKEERGRGNFPDRFSARQFPNYSSELNVNALLLGDSALYLCASSLTVTGNTIYFGEGSWLTVV.